Shown below are 5 T cell receptor beta chains from a single sample sequenced in a study of blood T cells in healthy people across ages. With a J-beta primer mix and a sample-barcoded 5' primer, a second PCR ran about 6 to 11 cycles. TCRdb recomputed calls from the 5' RACE reads with MiXCR, one row per CDR3 protein. The sample has 650,000 to 900,000 distinct CDR3 sequences; about 59% are singletons. Sequencing was carried out using blood. The receptors derive from a man between 25 and 39 years old in good health.

This clonotype turned up a few times. The V gene is TRBV5-5, the J gene TRBJ2-1, with TRBD2 as a possible D gene (7 bases). V was trimmed by 9 bases and J by 1 base, leaving 23 bases between them. This CDR3 region has 17 residues. CDR1 is SGHKS, CDR2 YYEKEE, per germline (reference sequence). CDR3 nucleotides: TGTGCCACTCATCACCTTGGGGGGGCTGGGTCCTACAATGAGCAGTTCTTC. Translating gives CATHHLGGAGSYNEQFF.

V gene TRBV14 combines with J gene TRBJ2-1; TRBD1 matches at 9 bases. The junction had 6 bases not matched to a gene; V was cut back by 3 bases and J by 3 bases. The CDR3 is 16 residues long. Per germline, CDR1 SGHDN and CDR2 FVKESK. DNA of the CDR3: TGTGCCAGCAGCCAGACCGGGACAGGGATCTACAATGAGCAGTTCTTC. This sequence encodes CASSQTGTGIYNEQFF.

About this clonotype: Being one base from a much bigger clone, this may be a read error. The chain recombines TRBV7-2 with TRBJ2-1; D gene ambiguous. The length of the CDR3 is 12 residues. CDR1 and CDR2 (germline): SGHTA, FQGNSA. V was trimmed by 0 bases and J by 13 bases, leaving 10 bases between them. In nucleotides, the CDR3 is TGTGCCAGCAGCTTAGCGGTGGAGACCCAGTTCTTC. The encoded protein is CASSLAVETQFF.

This clonotype has a single count. An end of the junction does not agree with germline; a read error may underlie this. The chain has TRBV7-9 and TRBJ2-1; no clear D gene. This CDR3 comprises 14 residues. Looked up from germline, CDR1 is SEHNR and CDR2 is FQNEAQ (reference sequence). CDR3 sequence (DNA): TGTGCCAGCAGCCCGACGGCGGATTACAATGAGCGGTTCTTC. Translating it yields CASSPTADYNERFF.

The chain combines TRBV29-1 with TRBJ1-4, with no clear D. CDR3 length: 12 residues. Per the germline V gene, CDR1 is SQVTM and CDR2 is ANQGSEA. Between the trimmed V and J ends, which lost 6 bases and 8 bases, there was a span of 13 bases. The CDR3 DNA reads as TGCAGCGTAGGACCTTCAGAGGAAAAACTGTTTTTT. Translating gives CSVGPSEEKLFF.